This T cell receptor beta chain was sequenced for a study of Ad26.COV2.S vaccination and SARS-CoV-2 variants. The V and J ends lost 6 bases and 6 bases, in that order; junction bases with no gene match: 15. The CDR3 is 18 residues long. The germline gives CDR1 MNHEY, CDR2 SMNVEV (reference sequence). Documented treatment: 15 to 20 received Ad26.COV2.S at low or high dose, single or two shots; roughly 5 received placebo; per-sample allocation not given. Collection of the samples took place on day 63 after the first injection of vaccine or placebo. Turning to this clone: The antigen is not known.

Repertoires were generated with immunoSEQ multiplex PCR, while TCRdb's copy carries only in-frame clones and drops some. Of 380,000 or so clones in the sample, roughly 90% were seen once. Study results and caveats: TCR breadth and depth estimates may have understated total T cell responses.

The V and J genes are TRBV27 and TRBJ2-3, with 13 bases that match TRBD2. The sequenced sample was peripheral blood, obtained in a trial of Ad26.COV2.S vaccine versus placebo. The TCR originated in a person between 18 and 60 years old who received the Ad26.COV2.S COVID-19 vaccine or a placebo. As DNA, the CDR3 is TGTGCCAGCAGCCAAGGACTAGCGGGGGCCTTAATGGAGGATACGCAGTATTTT. Translated, it gives CASSQGLAGALMEDTQYF.